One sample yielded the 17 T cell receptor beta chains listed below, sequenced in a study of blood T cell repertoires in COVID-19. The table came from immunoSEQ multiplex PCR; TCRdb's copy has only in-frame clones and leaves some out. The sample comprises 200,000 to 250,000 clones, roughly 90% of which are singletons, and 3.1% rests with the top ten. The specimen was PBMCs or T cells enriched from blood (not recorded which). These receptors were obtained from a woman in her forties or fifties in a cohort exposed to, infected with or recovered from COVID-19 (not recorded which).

CDR3 amino acids: CASSSPTGNINYGYTF. As DNA, the CDR3 is TGTGCCAGCAGTTCGCCCACAGGAAACATTAACTATGGCTACACCTTC. The chain couples TRBV28 to TRBJ1-2; a weak D match, TRBD1 (5 bases). Trimming removed 4 bases from V and 1 base from J, with 16 bases in between. In germline, CDR1 is MDHEN, CDR2 SYDVKM. The CDR3 spans 16 residues.

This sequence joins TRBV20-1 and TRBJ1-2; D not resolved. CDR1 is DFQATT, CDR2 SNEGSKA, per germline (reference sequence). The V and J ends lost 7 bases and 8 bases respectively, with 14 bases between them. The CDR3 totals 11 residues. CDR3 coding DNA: TGCAGTGTCGGAGGCGCTATCGGCTACACCTTC. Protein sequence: CSVGGAIGYTF.

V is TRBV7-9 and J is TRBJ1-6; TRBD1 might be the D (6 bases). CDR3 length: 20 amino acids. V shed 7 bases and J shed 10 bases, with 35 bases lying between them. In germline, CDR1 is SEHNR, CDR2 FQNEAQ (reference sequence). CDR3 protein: CASTVFPARGRRGNFSPLHF. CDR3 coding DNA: TGTGCCAGCACCGTTTTTCCGGCCAGGGGCCGCAGAGGCAATTTCTCACCCCTCCACTTT. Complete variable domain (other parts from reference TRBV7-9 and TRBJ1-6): DTGVSQNPRHKITKRGQNVTFRCDPISEHNRLYWYRQTLGQGPEFLTYFQNEAQLEKSRLLSDRFSAERPKGSFSTLEIQRTEQGDSAMYLCASTVFPARGRRGNFSPLHFGNGTRLTVT.

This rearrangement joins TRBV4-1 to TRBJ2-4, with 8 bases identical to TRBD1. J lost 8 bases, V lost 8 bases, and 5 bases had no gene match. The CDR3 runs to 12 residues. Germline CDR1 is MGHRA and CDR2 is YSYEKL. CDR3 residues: CASADRVDIQYF. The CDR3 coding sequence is TGCGCCAGCGCGGACAGGGTGGACATTCAGTACTTC.

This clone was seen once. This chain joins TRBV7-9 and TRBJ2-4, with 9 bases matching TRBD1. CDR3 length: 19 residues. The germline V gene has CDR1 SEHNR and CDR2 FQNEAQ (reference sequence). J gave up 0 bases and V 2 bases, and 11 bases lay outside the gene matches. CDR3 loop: CASSLRVGTGSRAKNIQYF. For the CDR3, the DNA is TGTGCCAGCAGCTTAAGGGTCGGGACAGGGAGTCGAGCCAAAAACATTCAGTACTTC.

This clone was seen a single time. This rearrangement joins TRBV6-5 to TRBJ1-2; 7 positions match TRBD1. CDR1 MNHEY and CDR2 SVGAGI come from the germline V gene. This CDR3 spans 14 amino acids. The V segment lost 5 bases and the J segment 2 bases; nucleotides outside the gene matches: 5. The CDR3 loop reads CASSKPTGNYGYTF. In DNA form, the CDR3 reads TGTGCCAGCAGTAAACCGACAGGGAACTATGGCTACACCTTC.

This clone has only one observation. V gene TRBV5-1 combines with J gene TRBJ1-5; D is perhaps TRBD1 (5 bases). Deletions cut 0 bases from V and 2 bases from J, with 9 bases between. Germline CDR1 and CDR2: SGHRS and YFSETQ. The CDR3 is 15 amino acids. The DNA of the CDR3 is TGCGCCAGCAGCTTGGAGGGGATGGGCAATCAGCCCCAGCATTTT. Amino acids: CASSLEGMGNQPQHF.

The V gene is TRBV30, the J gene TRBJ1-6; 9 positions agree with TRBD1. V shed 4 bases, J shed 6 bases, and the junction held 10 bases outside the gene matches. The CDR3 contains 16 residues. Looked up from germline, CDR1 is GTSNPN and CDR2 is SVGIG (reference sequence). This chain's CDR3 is CAWTQRTGAGNSPLHF. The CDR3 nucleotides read TGTGCCTGGACCCAAAGGACAGGGGCGGGTAATTCACCCCTCCACTTT.

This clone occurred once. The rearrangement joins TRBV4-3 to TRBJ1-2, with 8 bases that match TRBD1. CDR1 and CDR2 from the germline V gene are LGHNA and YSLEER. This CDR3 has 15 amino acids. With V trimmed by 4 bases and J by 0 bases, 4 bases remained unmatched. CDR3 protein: CASSLTGQANYGYTF. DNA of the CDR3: TGCGCCAGCAGCCTTACGGGACAGGCTAACTATGGCTACACCTTC.

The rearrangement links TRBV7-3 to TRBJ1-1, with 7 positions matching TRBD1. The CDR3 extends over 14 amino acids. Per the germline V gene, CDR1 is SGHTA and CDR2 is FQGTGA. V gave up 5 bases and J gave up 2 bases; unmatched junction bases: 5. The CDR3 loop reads CASSPTGLNTEAFF. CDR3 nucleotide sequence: TGTGCCAGCAGCCCGACAGGGCTTAACACTGAAGCTTTCTTT.

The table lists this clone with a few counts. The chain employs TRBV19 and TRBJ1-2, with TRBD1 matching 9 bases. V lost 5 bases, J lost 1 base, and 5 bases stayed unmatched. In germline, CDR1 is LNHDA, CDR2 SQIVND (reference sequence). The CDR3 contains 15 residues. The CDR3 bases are TGTGCCAGTAGTCCACCGGGACAGGGTAACTATGGCTACACCTTC. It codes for CASSPPGQGNYGYTF.

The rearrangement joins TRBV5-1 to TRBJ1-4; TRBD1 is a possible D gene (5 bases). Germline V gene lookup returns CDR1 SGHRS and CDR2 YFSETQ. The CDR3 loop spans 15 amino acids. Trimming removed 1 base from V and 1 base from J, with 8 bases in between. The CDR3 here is CASSLWGGTNEKLFF. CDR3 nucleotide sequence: TGCGCCAGCAGCTTGTGGGGGGGAACTAATGAAAAACTGTTTTTT.

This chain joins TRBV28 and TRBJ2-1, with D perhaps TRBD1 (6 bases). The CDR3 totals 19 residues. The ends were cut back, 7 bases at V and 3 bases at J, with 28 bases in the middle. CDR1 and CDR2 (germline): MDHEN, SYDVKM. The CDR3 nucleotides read TGTGCCAGCATTACCAAATACCGCCCGGGACATAAAGTCTACAATGAGCAGTTCTTC. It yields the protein CASITKYRPGHKVYNEQFF.

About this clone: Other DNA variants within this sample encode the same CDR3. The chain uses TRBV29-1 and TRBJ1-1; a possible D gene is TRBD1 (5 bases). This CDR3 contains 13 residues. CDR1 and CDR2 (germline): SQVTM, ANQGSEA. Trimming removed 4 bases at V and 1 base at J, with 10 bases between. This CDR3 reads CSVAQGTNTEAFF. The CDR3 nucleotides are TGCAGCGTTGCGCAGGGAACGAACACTGAAGCTTTCTTT.

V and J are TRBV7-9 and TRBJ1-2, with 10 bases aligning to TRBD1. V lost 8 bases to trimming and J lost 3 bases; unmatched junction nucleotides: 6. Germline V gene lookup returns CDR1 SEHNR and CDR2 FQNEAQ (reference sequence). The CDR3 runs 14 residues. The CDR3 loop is CASPRDRGDYGYTF. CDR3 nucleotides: TGTGCCAGCCCCCGGGACAGGGGAGACTATGGCTACACCTTC. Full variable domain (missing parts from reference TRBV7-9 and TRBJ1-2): DTGVSQNPRHKITKRGQNVTFRCDPISEHNRLYWYRQTLGQGPEFLTYFQNEAQLEKSRLLSDRFSAERPKGSFSTLEIQRTEQGDSAMYLCASPRDRGDYGYTFGSGTRLTVV.

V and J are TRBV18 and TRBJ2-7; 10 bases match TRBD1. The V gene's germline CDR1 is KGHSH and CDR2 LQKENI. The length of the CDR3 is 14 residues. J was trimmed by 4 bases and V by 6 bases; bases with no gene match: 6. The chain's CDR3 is CASSPTGGLYEQYF. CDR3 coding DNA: TGTGCCAGCTCCCCGACAGGGGGCCTATACGAGCAGTACTTC. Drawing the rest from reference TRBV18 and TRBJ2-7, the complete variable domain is NAGVMQNPRHLVRRRGQEARLRCSPMKGHSHVYWYRQLPEEGLKFMVYLQKENIIDESGMPKERFSAEFPKEGPSILRIQQVVRGDSAAYFCASSPTGGLYEQYFGPGTRLTVT.

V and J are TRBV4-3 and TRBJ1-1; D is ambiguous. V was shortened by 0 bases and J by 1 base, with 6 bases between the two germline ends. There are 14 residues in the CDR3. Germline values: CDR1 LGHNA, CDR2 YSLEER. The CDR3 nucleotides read TGCGCCAGCAGCCAAGAGGTAGCGAACACTGAAGCTTTCTTT. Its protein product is CASSQEVANTEAFF.